This T cell receptor beta chain was sequenced for a study of T cell responses to AZD1222 COVID-19 vaccine. Trimming left V 5 bases short and J 1 base short, with 11 bases between. Germline CDR1 is SEHNR and CDR2 is FQNEAQ (reference sequence). CDR3 length: 14 residues. The assay was immunoSEQ multiplex PCR, and TCRdb's table has in-frame clones only and misses some. The sample includes 50,000 to 85,000 clones, about four fifths of them seen just once. The sample in question was peripheral blood, obtained on day 0 of MenACWY control vaccination. This sequence originates from an adult in good health. This chain connects TRBV7-9 to TRBJ1-1, with TRBD1 as a possible D gene (6 bases). CDR3 sequence reads: CASSVEGGNTEAFF. CDR3 sequence (DNA): TGTGCCAGCAGCGTAGAGGGGGGGAACACTGAAGCTTTCTTT. Full variable domain (outside the CDR3, taken from reference TRBV7-9 and TRBJ1-1): DTGVSQNPRHKITKRGQNVTFRCDPISEHNRLYWYRQTLGQGPEFLTYFQNEAQLEKSRLLSDRFSAERPKGSFSTLEIQRTEQGDSAMYLCASSVEGGNTEAFFGQGTRLTVV.